The rows below give T cell receptor beta chains drawn from one sample of a study of T cells in Graves' hyperthyroidism and ophthalmopathy. MiXCR, run by TCRdb on the multiplex PCR reads, gives a single entry per CDR3 protein. The sample lists 500,000 or so distinct CDR3 sequences; 15% to 20% were seen once. Sequencing used blood. The receptors were gathered from a woman aged 30 to 39 with Graves' ophthalmopathy. CDR3s include the opening cysteine and the closing phenylalanine or tryptophan. A D gene is named only where the DNA matches it firmly. Rows give clone size only sometimes, using once, few, many, or a class for an expanded clone.

j_call clone_size d_call cdr3_length v_call cdr3_aa cdr3_nt
TRBJ2-2 many NA 19 TRBV28 CASSLSPPPWTANTGELFF TGTGCCAGCAGTTTATCACCACCTCCTTGGACAGCGAACACCGGGGAGCTGTTTTTT
TRBJ1-2 few NA 14 TRBV29-1 CSVAPGGAGYGYTF TGCAGCGTTGCACCGGGGGGCGCGGGCTATGGCTACACCTTC
TRBJ2-1 NA TRBD1 19 TRBV6-2/TRBV6-3 CASSYPGTGYRFSYNEQFF TGTGCCAGCAGTTACCCCGGGACAGGGTACCGTTTTTCCTACAATGAGCAGTTCTTC
TRBJ1-5 NA NA 14 TRBV30 CAWTPGGDNQPQHF TGTGCCTGGACCCCGGGAGGGGACAATCAGCCCCAGCATTTT
TRBJ2-1 many NA 15 TRBV28 CASSLEKLGSNEQFF TGTGCCAGCAGTTTAGAGAAACTAGGGTCGAATGAGCAGTTCTTC
TRBJ2-1 few TRBD2 13 TRBV6-1 CASSEREYNEQFF TGTGCCAGCAGTGAGCGGGAGTACAATGAGCAGTTCTTC
TRBJ2-7 NA TRBD1 14 TRBV20-1 CSAYPTGGRYEQYF TGCAGTGCTTACCCGACAGGGGGCCGCTACGAGCAGTACTTC
TRBJ2-5 many TRBD2 16 TRBV4-1 CASSLNSGTYQETQYF TGCGCCAGCAGCCTAAACAGCGGGACGTACCAAGAGACCCAGTACTTC
TRBJ2-7 NA NA 14 TRBV5-6 CASSWPGRLYEQYF TGTGCCAGCAGCTGGCCGGGACGGCTCTACGAGCAGTACTTC
TRBJ2-3 few TRBD2 19 TRBV10-3 CAISVLAGRPGVSTDTQYF TGTGCCATCAGTGTTCTAGCGGGACGACCTGGGGTAAGCACAGATACGCAGTATTTT
TRBJ1-5 NA TRBD1 15 TRBV6-2/TRBV6-3 CASSYRDRRDQPQHF TGTGCCAGCAGTTACCGGGACAGGCGGGATCAGCCCCAGCATTTT
TRBJ2-7 NA TRBD2 17 TRBV12-3/TRBV12-4 CASTQSGTSGRGAEQYF TGTGCCAGCACTCAATCCGGGACTAGCGGGAGAGGGGCCGAGCAGTACTTC
TRBJ2-5 NA NA 12 TRBV5-1 CASGFSQETQYF TGCGCCAGCGGGTTCTCGCAGGAGACCCAGTACTTC
TRBJ1-2 NA TRBD1 14 TRBV15 CATSRHRGQSGYTF TGTGCCACCAGCAGACACAGGGGGCAAAGTGGCTACACCTTC
TRBJ2-1 NA TRBD2 15 TRBV27 CASSLTSGSHNEQFF TGTGCCAGCAGTTTGACTAGCGGGTCCCACAATGAGCAGTTCTTC
TRBJ2-3 NA TRBD2 17 TRBV5-1 CASSLVSGGSRSDTQCF TGCGCCAGCAGCTTGGTCTCGGGCGGGAGTAGGTCAGATACGCAGTGTTTT
TRBJ2-1 many NA 14 TRBV11-2 CASSPMGTHNEQFF TGTGCCAGCAGCCCAATGGGGACCCACAATGAGCAGTTCTTC
TRBJ2-4 NA TRBD1 12 TRBV30 CAWGQVENIQYF TGTGCCTGGGGACAGGTTGAAAACATTCAGTACTTC
TRBJ2-1 many TRBD1 19 TRBV9 CASSVEGQGALSTYNEQFF TGTGCCAGCAGCGTAGAGGGACAGGGGGCGCTTAGCACCTACAATGAGCAGTTCTTC
TRBJ2-7 many NA 14 TRBV28 CASSLIDGSYEQYF TGTGCCAGCAGTTTAATAGATGGGTCCTACGAGCAGTACTTC
TRBJ2-1 many NA 15 TRBV3-1 CASSDRTTSYNEQFF TGTGCCAGCAGCGACCGCACAACCTCCTACAATGAGCAGTTCTTC
TRBJ1-1 many NA 14 TRBV12-3/TRBV12-4 CASSTPFMNTEAFF TGTGCCAGCAGTACCCCTTTCATGAACACTGAAGCTTTCTTT
TRBJ2-7 many TRBD2 15 TRBV12-3/TRBV12-4 CASSLLAGVGYEQYF TGTGCCAGCAGTTTGCTAGCGGGAGTAGGTTACGAGCAGTACTTC
TRBJ1-6 few NA 18 TRBV20-1 CSARGDGVLSSYNSPLHF TGCAGTGCTAGAGGGGACGGCGTGCTTAGCTCCTATAATTCACCCCTCCACTTT
TRBJ1-1 many TRBD1 22 TRBV6-5 CASSYPDLVGRDRAVSDTEAFF TGTGCCAGCAGTTACCCGGACCTCGTGGGGCGTGACAGGGCCGTATCAGACACTGAAGCTTTCTTT
TRBJ1-5 many NA 13 TRBV12-3/TRBV12-4 CASSPARGEPQHF TGTGCCAGCAGCCCCGCCAGAGGTGAGCCCCAGCATTTT
TRBJ2-3 NA NA 16 TRBV4-3 CASSQEGSLSTDTQYF TGCGCCAGCAGCCAAGAGGGTTCCCTAAGCACAGATACGCAGTATTTT
TRBJ2-7 NA TRBD1 13 TRBV7-3 CASSKDREHEQYF TGTGCCAGCAGCAAAGACAGGGAACACGAGCAGTACTTC
TRBJ2-1 NA NA 15 TRBV4-3 CASSQMRVPYNEQFF TGCGCCAGCAGCCAAATGCGGGTCCCTTACAATGAGCAGTTCTTC
TRBJ2-1 few NA 12 TRBV19 CASSIDRNEQFF TGTGCCAGTAGTATAGATCGGAATGAGCAGTTCTTC
TRBJ2-4 NA TRBD2 17 TRBV7-2 CASSGTSSHLAKNIQYF TGTGCCAGCAGCGGGACTAGCAGCCACTTGGCCAAAAACATTCAGTACTTC
TRBJ1-5 few TRBD1 19 TRBV6-1 CASSESGGQGFSFYQPQHF TGTGCCAGCAGTGAAAGCGGTGGACAGGGCTTCAGCTTTTATCAGCCCCAGCATTTT
TRBJ2-1 NA NA 15 TRBV5-8 CASSQDQTGYNEQFF TGTGCCAGCAGCCAGGACCAAACTGGGTACAATGAGCAGTTCTTC
TRBJ2-1 NA NA 17 TRBV7-3 CASSPMGGAWSYNEQFF TGTGCCAGCAGCCCCATGGGGGGCGCGTGGTCCTACAATGAGCAGTTCTTC
TRBJ2-3 NA NA 13 TRBV19 CASSWEKRDTQYF TGTGCCAGTAGTTGGGAGAAGAGGGATACGCAGTATTTT
TRBJ2-1 NA NA 15 TRBV6-2/TRBV6-3 CASSYARSSYNEQFF TGTGCCAGCAGTTATGCCAGATCATCCTACAATGAGCAGTTCTTC
TRBJ2-7 few TRBD1 14 TRBV7-9 CASTNTDRAYEQYF TGTGCCAGCACCAACACAGACAGGGCCTACGAGCAGTACTTC
TRBJ1-2 many NA 13 TRBV30 CAWSRDSYYGYTF TGTGCCTGGAGTAGAGACAGCTACTATGGCTACACCTTC
TRBJ2-5 many NA 16 TRBV30 CAWSAIGIRSGETQYF TGTGCCTGGAGTGCCATCGGGATCAGAAGCGGGGAGACCCAGTACTTC
TRBJ1-1 many TRBD1 16 TRBV6-5 CASSYSGQAKNTEAFF TGTGCCAGCAGTTACTCGGGACAGGCTAAGAACACTGAAGCTTTCTTT
TRBJ1-1 many TRBD1 14 TRBV20-1 CSAQNRGGYTEAFF TGCAGTGCACAAAACAGGGGAGGCTACACTGAAGCTTTCTTT
TRBJ1-3 few TRBD1 16 TRBV20-1 CSARSGTGSTGNTIYF TGCAGTGCTAGATCCGGGACAGGGTCTACTGGAAACACCATATATTTT
TRBJ1-3 many NA 15 TRBV11-2 CASNYDRSSGNTIYF TGTGCCAGCAACTACGACCGTAGCTCTGGAAACACCATATATTTT
TRBJ2-2 NA NA 17 TRBV5-8 CASSFRWQATNTGELFF TGTGCCAGCAGCTTCAGATGGCAGGCTACGAACACCGGGGAGCTGTTTTTT
TRBJ2-7 many NA 12 TRBV30 CARSVHGYEQYF TGTGCCCGGAGTGTACACGGGTACGAGCAGTACTTC
TRBJ2-1 NA NA 15 TRBV27 CASSLSSGRPSRQFF TGTGCCAGCAGTTTATCGAGTGGTCGTCCTAGCAGGCAGTTCTTC
TRBJ2-4 many NA 15 TRBV7-2 CASSLDHRVENIQYF TGTGCCAGCAGCTTAGACCACAGGGTGGAAAACATTCAGTACTTC
TRBJ2-7 NA NA 13 TRBV6-1 CASTELAGYEQYF TGTGCCAGCACTGAACTAGCAGGCTACGAGCAGTACTTC
TRBJ2-7 NA NA 16 TRBV4-3 CASSQPGVIFSYEQYF TGCGCCAGCAGCCAACCGGGTGTTATATTTTCCTACGAGCAGTACTTC
TRBJ1-5 many NA 17 TRBV28 CASSFLGYRGSNQPQHF TGTGCCAGCAGTTTTCTAGGATATCGGGGGAGCAATCAGCCCCAGCATTTT
TRBJ2-1 NA NA 13 TRBV9 CASSVGPYNEQFF TGTGCCAGTTCTGTCGGACCCTACAATGAGCAGTTCTTC
TRBJ2-2 many TRBD1 16 TRBV28 CASRVSYRGPTGELFF TGTGCCAGCAGAGTTTCCTACAGGGGTCCCACCGGGGAGCTGTTTTTT
TRBJ2-2 few TRBD1 16 TRBV4-1 CASGMKGGADTGELFF TGCGCCAGCGGAATGAAAGGGGGCGCAGACACCGGGGAGCTGTTTTTT
TRBJ2-6 NA NA 13 TRBV6-1 CASSPIGANVLTF TGTGCCAGCAGTCCTATTGGGGCCAACGTCCTGACTTTC
TRBJ2-1 NA NA 15 TRBV5-8 CASSRDISSYNEQFF TGTGCCAGCAGCCGGGACATTTCCTCCTACAATGAGCAGTTCTTC